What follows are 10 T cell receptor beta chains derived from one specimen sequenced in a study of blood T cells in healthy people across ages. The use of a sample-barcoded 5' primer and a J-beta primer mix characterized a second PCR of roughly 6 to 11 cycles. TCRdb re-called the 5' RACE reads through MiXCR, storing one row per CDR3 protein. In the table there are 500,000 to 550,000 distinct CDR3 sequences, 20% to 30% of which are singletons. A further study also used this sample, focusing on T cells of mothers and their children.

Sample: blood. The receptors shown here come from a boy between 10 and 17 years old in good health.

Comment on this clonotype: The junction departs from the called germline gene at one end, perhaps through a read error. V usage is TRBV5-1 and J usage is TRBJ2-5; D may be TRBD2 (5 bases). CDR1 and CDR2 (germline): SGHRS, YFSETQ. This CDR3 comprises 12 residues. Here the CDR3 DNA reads TGCGCCAGCAGCCCCTCTGGGGAGACCCGGTACTTC. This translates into CASSPSGETRYF.

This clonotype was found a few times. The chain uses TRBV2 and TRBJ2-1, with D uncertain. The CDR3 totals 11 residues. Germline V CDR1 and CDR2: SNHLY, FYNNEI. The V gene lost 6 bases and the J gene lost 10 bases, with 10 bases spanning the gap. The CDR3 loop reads CASRTAREQFF. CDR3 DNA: TGTGCCAGCAGGACCGCGCGGGAGCAGTTCTTC.

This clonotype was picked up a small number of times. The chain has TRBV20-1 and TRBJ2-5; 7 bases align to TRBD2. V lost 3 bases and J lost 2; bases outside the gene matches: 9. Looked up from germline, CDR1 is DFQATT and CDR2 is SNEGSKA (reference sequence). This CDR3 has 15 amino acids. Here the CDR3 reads CSASPRTRSQETQYF. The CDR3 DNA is TGCAGTGCTAGCCCCCGGACTAGGTCGCAAGAGACCCAGTACTTC.

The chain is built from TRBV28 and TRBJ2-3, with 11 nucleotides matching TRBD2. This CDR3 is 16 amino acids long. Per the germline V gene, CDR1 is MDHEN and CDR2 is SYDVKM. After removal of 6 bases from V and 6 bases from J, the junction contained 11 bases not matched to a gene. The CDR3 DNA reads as TGTGCCAGCAGGCAGGGACTAGCGGATCCCAGGGATACGCAGTATTTT. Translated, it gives CASRQGLADPRDTQYF.

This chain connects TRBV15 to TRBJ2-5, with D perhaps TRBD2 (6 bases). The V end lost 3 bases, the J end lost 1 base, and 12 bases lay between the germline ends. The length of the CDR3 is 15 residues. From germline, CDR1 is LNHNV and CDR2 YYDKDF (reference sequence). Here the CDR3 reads CATSSGGVLQETQYF. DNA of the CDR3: TGTGCCACCAGCAGCGGCGGGGTTCTCCAAGAGACCCAGTACTTC.

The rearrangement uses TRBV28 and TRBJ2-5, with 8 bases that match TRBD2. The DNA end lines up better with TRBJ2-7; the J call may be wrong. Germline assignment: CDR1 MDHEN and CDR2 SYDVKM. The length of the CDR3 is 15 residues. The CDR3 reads CASSSGGLRSYEQYF. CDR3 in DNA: TGTGCCAGCAGTTCGGGGGGGCTAAGATCCTACGAGCAGTACTTC.

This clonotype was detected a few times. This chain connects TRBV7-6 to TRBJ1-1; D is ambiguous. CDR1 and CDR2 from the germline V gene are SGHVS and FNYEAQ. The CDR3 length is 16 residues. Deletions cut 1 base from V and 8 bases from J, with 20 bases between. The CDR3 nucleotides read TGTGCCAGCAGCTTAGGGGTTAACACCTTCAGGAGAGAAGCTTTCTTT. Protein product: CASSLGVNTFRREAFF.

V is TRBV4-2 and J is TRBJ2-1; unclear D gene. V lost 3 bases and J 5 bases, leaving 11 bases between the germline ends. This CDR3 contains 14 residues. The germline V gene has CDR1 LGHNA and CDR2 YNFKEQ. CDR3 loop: CASSQGRKDNEQFF. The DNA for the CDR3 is TGTGCCAGCAGCCAGGGTCGTAAGGACAATGAGCAGTTCTTC.

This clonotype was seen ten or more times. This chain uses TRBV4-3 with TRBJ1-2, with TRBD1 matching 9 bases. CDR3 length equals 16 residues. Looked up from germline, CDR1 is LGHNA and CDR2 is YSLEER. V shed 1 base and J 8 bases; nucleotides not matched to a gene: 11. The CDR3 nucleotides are TGCGCCAGCAGCCAAGGTGGAACAGGGGGCCGGCTGGGCTACACCTTC. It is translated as CASSQGGTGGRLGYTF.

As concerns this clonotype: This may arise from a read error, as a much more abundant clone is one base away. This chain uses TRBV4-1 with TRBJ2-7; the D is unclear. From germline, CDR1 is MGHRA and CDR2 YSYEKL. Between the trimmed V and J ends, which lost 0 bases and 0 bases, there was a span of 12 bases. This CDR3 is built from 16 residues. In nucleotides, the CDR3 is TGCGCCAGCAGCCAAGATGGGGAAACATCCTCCTACGAGCAGTACTTC. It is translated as CASSQDGETSSYEQYF.